This T cell receptor (beta chain) derives from a study of blood T cell repertoires in COVID-19. Repertoires were generated with immunoSEQ multiplex PCR, while TCRdb's copy carries only in-frame clones and drops some. The sample has about 210,000 clones, 81% seen once; the top ten hold about 9.8%. This CDR3 comprises 15 residues. This study enrolled people aged about 18 to 100 from about 24 US geographic areas. The sample was PBMCs or T cells enriched from blood (not recorded which). This sequence was found in a woman aged 50 to 65 with acute COVID-19. The chain joins TRBV12-2 to TRBJ2-5; the DNA was not compared with TRBD2, the D call given in the table. TRBV12-2 is noted as a pseudogene. The CDR3 here is CASRPPGLIQETQYF. The CDR3 bases are TGTGCAAGTCGCCCCCCGGGACTTATCCAAGAGACCCAGTACTTC.